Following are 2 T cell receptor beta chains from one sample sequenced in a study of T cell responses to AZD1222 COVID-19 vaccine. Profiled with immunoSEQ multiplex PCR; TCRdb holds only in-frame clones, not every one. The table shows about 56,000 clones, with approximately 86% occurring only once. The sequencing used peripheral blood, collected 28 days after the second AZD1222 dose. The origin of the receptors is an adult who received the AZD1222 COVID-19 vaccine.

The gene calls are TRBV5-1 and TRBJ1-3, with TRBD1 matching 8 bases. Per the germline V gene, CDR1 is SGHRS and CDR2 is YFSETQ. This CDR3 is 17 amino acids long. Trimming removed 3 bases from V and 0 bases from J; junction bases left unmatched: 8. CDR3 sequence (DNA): TGCGCCAGCAGCTCAACAGGGGGAACGCTCTCTGGAAACACCATATATTTT. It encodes CASSSTGGTLSGNTIYF.

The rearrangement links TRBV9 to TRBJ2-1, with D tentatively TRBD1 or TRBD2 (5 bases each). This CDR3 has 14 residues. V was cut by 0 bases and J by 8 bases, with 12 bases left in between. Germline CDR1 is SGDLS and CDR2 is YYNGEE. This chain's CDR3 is CASSVGEGWDEQFF. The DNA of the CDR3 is TGTGCCAGCAGCGTAGGTGAGGGGTGGGATGAGCAGTTCTTC.